One sample yielded the 20 T cell receptor beta chains listed below, sequenced in a study of blood T cells in healthy people across ages. The authors ran a second PCR of about 6 to 11 cycles using a sample-barcoded 5' primer and a J-beta primer mix. TCRdb reanalysed the 5' RACE reads using MiXCR and keeps one entry per CDR3 protein. The sample consists of approximately 880,000 distinct CDR3 sequences, roughly 43% of them appearing once. The sample was blood. These receptors were obtained from a man younger than 40 in good health.

Notes on this clonotype: One junction end disagrees with the germline gene, perhaps due to a read error. This rearrangement joins TRBV7-7 to TRBJ2-1; 11 nucleotides match TRBD2. CDR3 length: 15 amino acids. Germline CDR1 is SSHAT and CDR2 is FNYEAQ (reference sequence). The CDR3 loop is CASSQGLAECNEQFF. The CDR3 nucleotides are TGTGCTAGCAGCCAGGGACTAGCGGAGTGCAATGAGCAGTTCTTC.

This clonotype occurred many times. The chain employs TRBV20-1 and TRBJ2-3; 8 positions match TRBD1. The CDR3 contains 15 residues. J gave up 5 bases and V 0 bases, and 7 bases lay outside the gene matches. CDR1 is DFQATT, CDR2 SNEGSKA, per germline (reference sequence). The CDR3 DNA reads TGCAGTGCTAGAGATAGACAGGGGTCTAGAGATACGCAGTATTTT. It translates to CSARDRQGSRDTQYF.

This clonotype has just one count. This may come from a read error, since a much larger clone is one base off. V gene TRBV6-5 combines with J gene TRBJ1-6, with 7 positions matching TRBD1. There are 14 residues in the CDR3. Germline trimming cut 7 bases from V and 10 bases from J; bases unmatched to any gene: 10. Germline loops: CDR1 MNHEY, CDR2 SVGAGI. The CDR3 reads CASTPNRGKSPLHF. CDR3 coding DNA: TGTGCCAGCACCCCGAACAGGGGTAAGTCACCCCTCCACTTT.

This clonotype was observed a single time. V is TRBV20-1 and J is TRBJ1-1; 12 nucleotides agree with TRBD1. The CDR3 sequence is 13 residues long. Germline-derived CDR1 and CDR2 are DFQATT and SNEGSKA (reference sequence). The V and J ends lost 5 bases and 4 bases, in that order; junction bases with no gene match: 2. The CDR3 coding sequence is TGCAGTGCTGGGGGACAGGGGGCCACTGAAGCTTTCTTT. It is translated as CSAGGQGATEAFF.

This clonotype was seen only a few times. The chain's CDR3 is CASSVGMRPETQYF. The CDR3 region has the DNA TGTGCCAGCAGCGTAGGGATGCGACCGGAGACCCAGTACTTC. The chain joins TRBV9 to TRBJ2-5; D is uncertain. The CDR3 extends over 14 amino acids. V lost 0 bases and J lost 5, with 11 bases in between. Germline values: CDR1 SGDLS, CDR2 YYNGEE.

The chain couples TRBV6-1 to TRBJ1-5, with TRBD1 identical over 7 bases. Per the germline V gene, CDR1 is MNHNS and CDR2 is SASEGT. The CDR3 consists of 14 residues. Trimming cost V 7 bases and J 5 bases; bases outside gene matches: 8. The CDR3 region is CASTEGQSDQPQHF. Written as DNA, the CDR3 is TGTGCCAGCACCGAGGGACAGTCAGATCAGCCCCAGCATTTT.

The V gene is TRBV5-6, the J gene TRBJ1-6; maybe TRBD1 (5 bases). Trimming removed 0 bases at V and 7 bases at J, with 11 bases between. This CDR3 is 15 amino acids long. Germline V gene lookup returns CDR1 SGHDT and CDR2 YYEEEE. The CDR3 here is CASSLDRRWNSPLHF. The DNA of the CDR3 is TGTGCCAGCAGCTTGGACAGGCGCTGGAATTCACCCCTCCACTTT.

The CDR3 here is CASSYVGALYEQYF. CDR3 bases: TGTGCCAGCAGTTACGTGGGGGCCCTCTACGAGCAGTACTTC. The chain combines TRBV6-6 with TRBJ2-7; maybe TRBD1 (6 bases). Germline CDR1 reads MNHNY; CDR2 reads SVGAGI (reference sequence). This CDR3 is built from 14 residues. V lost 2 bases and J lost 3, with 11 bases in between.

The V and J genes are TRBV4-2 and TRBJ2-1, with D tentatively TRBD2 (6 bases). The germline V gene encodes CDR1 LGHNA and CDR2 YNFKEQ. V lost 1 base, J lost 8 bases, and 9 bases lay in between. The CDR3 runs to 13 residues. The CDR3 region is CASSQVPGDEQFF. The CDR3 region has the DNA TGTGCCAGCAGCCAAGTTCCGGGGGATGAGCAGTTCTTC.

This clonotype occurred a few times. This chain connects TRBV11-2 to TRBJ2-1; TRBD1 agrees at 8 bases. V was clipped by 3 bases and J by 6 bases; unmatched bases: 7. The CDR3 is 15 amino acids. The germline V gene encodes CDR1 SGHAT and CDR2 FQNNGV. DNA for the CDR3: TGTGCCAGCAGCTTGGACAGGGTTGAACGCAATGAGCAGTTCTTC. Translated: CASSLDRVERNEQFF.

This clonotype turned up a few times. The V and J genes are TRBV4-1 and TRBJ2-6; no firm D call. The CDR3 is 16 amino acids. CDR1 is MGHRA, CDR2 YSYEKL, per germline. Trimming removed 3 bases at V and 0 bases at J, with 9 bases between. In DNA, the CDR3 is TGCGCCAGCAGCCAGCTTACCTACTCTGGGGCCAACGTCCTGACTTTC. As protein: CASSQLTYSGANVLTF.

This clonotype came up a few times. V is TRBV5-1 and J is TRBJ1-2; possible D gene TRBD1, 5 bases. With 5 bases removed from V and 2 bases from J, the gap between germline ends came to 13 bases. Germline CDR1 and CDR2: SGHRS and YFSETQ. CDR3 length equals 14 residues. As DNA, the CDR3 is TGCGCCAGCAGAGATGGTACAGGAAACTATGGCTACACCTTC. This sequence encodes CASRDGTGNYGYTF.

Ten or more counts support this clonotype. The rearrangement joins TRBV11-1 to TRBJ2-7; TRBD1 agrees at 8 bases. From germline, CDR1 is SGHAT and CDR2 FQDESV (reference sequence). The J segment lost 1 base and the V segment lost 4 bases, leaving 9 bases of the junction unmatched. The CDR3 is made up of 16 amino acids. CDR3 coding DNA: TGTGCCAGCAGCTCTGCGGCCCACAGGGGGTCCTACGAGCAGTACTTC. It specifies CASSSAAHRGSYEQYF.

This chain joins TRBV2 and TRBJ2-7; 8 bases line up with TRBD1. V lost 7 bases and J lost 9; bases outside the gene matches: 17. Germline V gene lookup returns CDR1 SNHLY and CDR2 FYNNEI. The CDR3 has 15 amino acids. CDR3 nucleotides: TGTGCCAGCACCCAACCGGGACAGGCTCTTGAGAGGCAGTACTTC. Residues: CASTQPGQALERQYF.

This clonotype has just a few counts. The chain recombines TRBV29-1 with TRBJ2-5, with D maybe TRBD2 (5 bases). Germline CDR1 reads SQVTM; CDR2 reads ANQGSEA. The V end lost 5 bases, the J end lost 4 bases, and 17 bases lay between the germline ends. This CDR3 has 14 residues. In DNA form, the CDR3 reads TGCAGCGTTCCGACCTTCGGGGTCCCAGAGACCCAGTACTTC. The encoded protein is CSVPTFGVPETQYF.

The V call is TRBV29-1, the J call TRBJ1-1, with 10 nucleotides matching TRBD1. J lost 11 bases, V lost 7 bases, and 7 bases had no gene match. CDR1 is SQVTM, CDR2 ANQGSEA, per germline. This CDR3 is 11 amino acids long. The DNA of the CDR3 is TGCAGCGCCGGACAGGGGGATTCGGCTTTCTTT. This encodes CSAGQGDSAFF.

The table lists this clonotype with a count of one. The chain is built from TRBV6-1 and TRBJ1-2; D perhaps matches TRBD1 (6 bases). The CDR3 has 13 residues. V was trimmed by 5 bases and J by 3 bases, leaving 10 bases between them. Germline V CDR1 and CDR2: MNHNS, SASEGT. The CDR3 coding sequence is TGTGCCAGCAGTCAGGGGTTTGACTATGGCTACACCTTC. Translation: CASSQGFDYGYTF.

The gene calls are TRBV6-6 and TRBJ2-7, with 7 positions matching TRBD1. The germline V gene encodes CDR1 MNHNY and CDR2 SVGAGI (reference sequence). CDR3 length equals 13 residues. V shed 5 bases, J shed 5 bases, and the junction held 6 bases outside the gene matches. CDR3 in amino acids: CASSPQGLDEQYF. DNA of the CDR3: TGTGCCAGCAGTCCACAGGGGCTGGACGAGCAGTACTTC.

This clonotype appeared a few times. V and J are TRBV6-5 and TRBJ1-1; possible D gene TRBD1, 6 bases. The CDR3 is made up of 13 amino acids. Germline V gives CDR1 MNHEY, CDR2 SVGAGI. V lost 0 bases and J 4 bases, leaving 6 bases between the germline ends. CDR3 DNA: TGTGCCAGCAGTTACTCGACAGGCACTGAAGCTTTCTTT. The encoded protein is CASSYSTGTEAFF.

This chain uses TRBV9 with TRBJ1-6; 7 positions agree with TRBD1. Germline CDR1 SGDLS, CDR2 YYNGEE. The V gene end was trimmed by 5 bases and the J gene end by 4 bases; junction bases not matched to a gene: 3. CDR3 size: 14 residues. The CDR3 bases are TGTGCCAGCAGTGACAGGGTGTATAATTCACCCCTCCACTTT. This encodes CASSDRVYNSPLHF.